This record concerns one TCR beta chain sequence. Using immunoSEQ multiplex PCR, the repertoire was profiled, and TCRdb retains in-frame clones only, with some absent. The data contain under 50,000 clones, over 75% of them singletons. This CDR3 contains 15 residues. CDR1 LNHDA and CDR2 SQIVND come from the germline V gene (reference sequence). V lost 1 base, J lost 6 bases, and 13 bases lay in between. The treatment denotes: randomized to nivolumab then ipilimumab (arm A) or the reverse (arm B). None of the patients previously received DNA-damaging chemotherapy. PBMC sorting kept live CD3+CD8+ cells without CD19 or CD56. These data are taken from a study of sequential checkpoint blockade in melanoma. Study at large: Both treatment sequences were followed by maintenance nivolumab.

The source was CD8+ T cells sorted from blood (inferred from file names), collected from a patient given nivolumab and ipilimumab in sequence. The J gene is TRBJ2-1, the V gene TRBV19; possibly TRBD1 for D (5 bases). This clonotype originated in a human donor with melanoma. CDR3 in DNA: TGTGCCAGTAGTATAGTAGCAGGGTTCAGCAATGAGCAGTTCTTC. It encodes CASSIVAGFSNEQFF.